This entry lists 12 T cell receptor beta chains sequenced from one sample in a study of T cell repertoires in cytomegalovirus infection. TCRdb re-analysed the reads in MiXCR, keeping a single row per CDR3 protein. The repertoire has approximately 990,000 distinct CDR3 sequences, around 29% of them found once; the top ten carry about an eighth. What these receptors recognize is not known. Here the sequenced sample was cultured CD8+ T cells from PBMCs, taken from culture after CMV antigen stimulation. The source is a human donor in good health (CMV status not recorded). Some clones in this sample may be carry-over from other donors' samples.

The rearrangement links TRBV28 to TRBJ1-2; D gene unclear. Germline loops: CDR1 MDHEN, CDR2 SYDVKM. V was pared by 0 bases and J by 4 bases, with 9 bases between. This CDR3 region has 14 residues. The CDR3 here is CASSLCPEGYGYTF. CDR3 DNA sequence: TGTGCCAGCAGTTTATGCCCTGAGGGCTATGGCTACACCTTC.

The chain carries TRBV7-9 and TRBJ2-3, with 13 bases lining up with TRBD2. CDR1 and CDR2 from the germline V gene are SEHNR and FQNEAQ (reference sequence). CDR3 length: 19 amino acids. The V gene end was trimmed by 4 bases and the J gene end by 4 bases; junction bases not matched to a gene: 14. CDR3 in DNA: TGTGCCAGCAGCTATCCTATCGAGACTAGCGGGGGGCCGGCAGATACGCAGTATTTT. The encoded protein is CASSYPIETSGGPADTQYF.

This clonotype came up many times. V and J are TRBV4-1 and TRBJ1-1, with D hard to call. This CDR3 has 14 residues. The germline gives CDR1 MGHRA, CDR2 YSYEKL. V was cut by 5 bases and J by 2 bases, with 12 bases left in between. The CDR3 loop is CASSYEGANTEAFF. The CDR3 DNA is TGCGCCAGCAGCTACGAGGGCGCAAACACTGAAGCTTTCTTT.

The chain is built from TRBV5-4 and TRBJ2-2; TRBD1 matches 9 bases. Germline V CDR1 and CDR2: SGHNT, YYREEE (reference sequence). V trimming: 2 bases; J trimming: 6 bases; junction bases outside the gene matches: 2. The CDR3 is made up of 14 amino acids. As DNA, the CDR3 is TGTGCCAGCAGCTTAGGGACAGGGTCCGGGGAGCTGTTTTTT. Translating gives CASSLGTGSGELFF.

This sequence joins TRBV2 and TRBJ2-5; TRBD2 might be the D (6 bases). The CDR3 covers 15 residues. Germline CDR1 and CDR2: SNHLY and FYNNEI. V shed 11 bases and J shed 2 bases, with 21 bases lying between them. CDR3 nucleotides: TGTGCCTGCCAAAAAGTCCGGGGGAAACAAGAGACCCAGTACTTC. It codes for CACQKVRGKQETQYF.

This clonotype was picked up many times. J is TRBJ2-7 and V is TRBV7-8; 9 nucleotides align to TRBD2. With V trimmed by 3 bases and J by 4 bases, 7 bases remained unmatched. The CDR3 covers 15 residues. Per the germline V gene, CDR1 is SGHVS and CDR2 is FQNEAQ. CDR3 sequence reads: CASSFRLAVPYEQYV. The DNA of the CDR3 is TGTGCCAGCAGCTTCCGACTAGCGGTCCCGTACGAGCAGTACGTC.

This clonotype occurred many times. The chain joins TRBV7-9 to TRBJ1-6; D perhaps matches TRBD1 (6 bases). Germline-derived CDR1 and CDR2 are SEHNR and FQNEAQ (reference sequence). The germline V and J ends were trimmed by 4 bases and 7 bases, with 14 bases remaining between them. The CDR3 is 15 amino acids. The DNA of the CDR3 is TGTGCCAGCAGCTCAGCGCAGGGGAGGAATTCACCCCTCCACTTT. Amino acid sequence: CASSSAQGRNSPLHF. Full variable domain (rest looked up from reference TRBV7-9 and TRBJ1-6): DTGVSQNPRHKITKRGQNVTFRCDPISEHNRLYWYRQTLGQGPEFLTYFQNEAQLEKSRLLSDRFSAERPKGSFSTLEIQRTEQGDSAMYLCASSSAQGRNSPLHFGNGTRLTVT.

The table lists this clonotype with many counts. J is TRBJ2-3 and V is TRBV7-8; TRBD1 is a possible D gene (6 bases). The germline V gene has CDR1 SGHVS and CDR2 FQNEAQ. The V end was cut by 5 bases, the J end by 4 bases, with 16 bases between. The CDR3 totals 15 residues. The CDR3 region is CASSIGTRNPDTQYF. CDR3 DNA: TGTGCCAGCAGCATTGGGACACGGAACCCAGATACGCAGTATTTT.

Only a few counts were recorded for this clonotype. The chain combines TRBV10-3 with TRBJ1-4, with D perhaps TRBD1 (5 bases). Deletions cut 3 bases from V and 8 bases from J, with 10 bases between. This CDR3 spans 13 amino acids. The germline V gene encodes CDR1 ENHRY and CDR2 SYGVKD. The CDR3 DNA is TGTGCCATCAGTGAAGGCAGGGAGGAAAAACTGTTTTTT. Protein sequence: CAISEGREEKLFF.

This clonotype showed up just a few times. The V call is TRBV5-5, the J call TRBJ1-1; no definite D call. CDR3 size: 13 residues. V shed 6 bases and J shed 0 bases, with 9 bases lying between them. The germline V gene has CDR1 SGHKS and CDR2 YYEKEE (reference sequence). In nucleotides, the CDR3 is TGTGCCAGCACCCTCCCCTTGAACACTGAAGCTTTCTTT. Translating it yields CASTLPLNTEAFF.

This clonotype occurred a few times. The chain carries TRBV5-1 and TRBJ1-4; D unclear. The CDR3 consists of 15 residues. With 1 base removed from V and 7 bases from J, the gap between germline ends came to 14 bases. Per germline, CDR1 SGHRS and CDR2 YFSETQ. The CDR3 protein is CASSLSSSRAEKLFF. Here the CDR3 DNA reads TGCGCCAGCAGCTTGTCGTCCTCCCGGGCTGAAAAACTGTTTTTT.

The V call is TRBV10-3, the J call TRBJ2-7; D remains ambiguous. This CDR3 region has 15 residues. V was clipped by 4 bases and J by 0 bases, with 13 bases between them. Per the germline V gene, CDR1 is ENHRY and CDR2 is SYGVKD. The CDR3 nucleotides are TGTGCCATCAGTGGCGCCGGAGAAAGCTCCTACGAGCAGTACGTC. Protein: CAISGAGESSYEQYV.